This TCR beta chain was sequenced in a study of CD8+ T cells in alopecia areata. Germline values: CDR1 SGHRS, CDR2 YFSETQ. The CDR3 is 16 residues long. J was trimmed by 5 bases and V by 3 bases; bases with no gene match: 4. RNA extraction and reverse transcription yielded cDNA as sequencing template. TCRdb's table, derived via immunoSEQ multiplex PCR, lists solely in-frame clones and lacks some. Of more than 85,000 clones listed, about 45% were seen once; the top ten hold 0.6% to 0.85%. The source of this sequence is a human donor with alopecia areata. Sequenced material: CD4+ T cells sorted from blood. The rearrangement joins TRBV5-1 to TRBJ2-1; 14 nucleotides line up with TRBD2. The CDR3 loop reads CASSWRLAGGDNEQFF. In DNA, the CDR3 is TGCGCCAGCAGCTGGAGACTAGCGGGAGGGGACAATGAGCAGTTCTTC.